A selection of T cell receptor beta chains follows, all from one sample in a study of T cell responses to AZD1222 COVID-19 vaccine. Sequencing used immunoSEQ multiplex PCR; TCRdb keeps in-frame clones, though not all of them. The sample lists approximately 140,000 clones, 90% seen once, with 1.5% to 2% in the top ten. The material sequenced was peripheral blood, taken 28 days after the second AZD1222 dose. The receptors were gathered from an adult who received the AZD1222 COVID-19 vaccine. CDR3s include the opening cysteine and the closing phenylalanine or tryptophan. Each record gives: V gene, D gene, J gene, clone size, CDR3 DNA, CDR3 protein. The D gene is left open where the match is weak. Not every row has a clone size; where given, it reads once, few, many or a size class.

v_gene: TRBV28; d_gene: TRBD1; j_gene: TRBJ1-5; abundance: NA; CDR3nt: TGTGCCAGCAGTTCTGAGACAGGGAGGAATCAGCCCCAGCATTTT; CDR3aa: CASSSETGRNQPQHF
v_gene: TRBV6-2/TRBV6-3; d_gene: TRBD1; j_gene: TRBJ1-5; abundance: NA; CDR3nt: TGTGCCAGCAGTAAGTCGACAGGGGCAAATCAGCCCCAGCATTTT; CDR3aa: CASSKSTGANQPQHF
v_gene: TRBV11-1; d_gene: NA; j_gene: TRBJ2-1; abundance: NA; CDR3nt: TGTGCCAGCAGCTCCTCCGGCCCCGACAATGAGCAGTTCTTC; CDR3aa: CASSSSGPDNEQFF
v_gene: TRBV3-1/TRBV3-2; d_gene: TRBD2; j_gene: TRBJ2-7; abundance: NA; CDR3nt: TGTGCCAGCAGCTTAGCGGGAGGGCCGGGCGAGCAGTACTTC; CDR3aa: CASSLAGGPGEQYF
v_gene: TRBV7-2; d_gene: TRBD1; j_gene: TRBJ1-2; abundance: NA; CDR3nt: TGTGCCAGCAGCCCCAGGGGCCAGGGGGGAAAAGATGGCTACACCTTC; CDR3aa: CASSPRGQGGKDGYTF
v_gene: TRBV5-5; d_gene: TRBD1; j_gene: TRBJ2-7; abundance: NA; CDR3nt: TGTGCCAGCACCATTGGAGGGACAGGAGATTACGAGCAGTACTTC; CDR3aa: CASTIGGTGDYEQYF
v_gene: TRBV28; d_gene: TRBD1; j_gene: TRBJ1-5; abundance: NA; CDR3nt: TGTGCCAGCCAGGGGGGAAGAAATCAGCCCCAGCATTTT; CDR3aa: CASQGGRNQPQHF
v_gene: TRBV11-2; d_gene: NA; j_gene: TRBJ1-3; abundance: NA; CDR3nt: TGTGCCAGCAGCTCGATCCCGATCCGAAACACCATATATTTT; CDR3aa: CASSSIPIRNTIYF
v_gene: TRBV15; d_gene: NA; j_gene: TRBJ1-4; abundance: NA; CDR3nt: TGTGCCACCAGCAAGGGCATGGGGGAAAAACTGTTTTTT; CDR3aa: CATSKGMGEKLFF
v_gene: TRBV19; d_gene: NA; j_gene: TRBJ1-5; abundance: NA; CDR3nt: TGTGCCAGTAGTAGCGGACAGTCGTATAGCAATCAGCCCCAGCATTTT; CDR3aa: CASSSGQSYSNQPQHF
v_gene: TRBV7-6; d_gene: NA; j_gene: TRBJ2-5; abundance: NA; CDR3nt: TGTGCCAGCAGCTTAGTAGGCAGGGGCCAAGAGACCCAGTACTTC; CDR3aa: CASSLVGRGQETQYF
v_gene: TRBV7-8; d_gene: NA; j_gene: TRBJ1-5; abundance: NA; CDR3nt: TGTGCCAGCAGCTTTGAGCGGCAGCCCCAGCATTTT; CDR3aa: CASSFERQPQHF
v_gene: TRBV7-8; d_gene: NA; j_gene: TRBJ2-3; abundance: NA; CDR3nt: TGTGCCAGCAGCTTAGCGCGGCGAAAGTCAGATACGCAGTATTTT; CDR3aa: CASSLARRKSDTQYF
v_gene: TRBV9; d_gene: NA; j_gene: TRBJ2-3; abundance: once; CDR3nt: TGTGCCAGCAGCGTAGAGACAGCATGGGATACGCAGTATTTT; CDR3aa: CASSVETAWDTQYF
v_gene: TRBV30; d_gene: TRBD1; j_gene: TRBJ1-1; abundance: NA; CDR3nt: TGTGCCTGGAGCGGGGGACAGGGTCGAGCTGAAGCTTTCTTT; CDR3aa: CAWSGGQGRAEAFF
v_gene: TRBV12-1; d_gene: NA; j_gene: TRBJ1-1; abundance: NA; CDR3nt: TGTGCCAGCAGCCATAAGAAAACGACAGGCGACACTGAAGCTTTCTTT; CDR3aa: CASSHKKTTGDTEAFF
v_gene: TRBV2; d_gene: TRBD1; j_gene: TRBJ2-2; abundance: NA; CDR3nt: TGTGCCAGCAGTGAAAACAGGGGGCAGTCCGGGGAGCTGTTTTTT; CDR3aa: CASSENRGQSGELFF
v_gene: TRBV24-1; d_gene: NA; j_gene: TRBJ2-5; abundance: NA; CDR3nt: TGTGCCACCAGTGATTGGAGAGAGACCCAGTACTTC; CDR3aa: CATSDWRETQYF
v_gene: TRBV7-8; d_gene: NA; j_gene: TRBJ1-4; abundance: NA; CDR3nt: TGTGCCAGCAGCCCTATAGGGGTCGCCAATGAAAAACTGTTTTTT; CDR3aa: CASSPIGVANEKLFF
v_gene: TRBV19; d_gene: TRBD2; j_gene: TRBJ2-7; abundance: NA; CDR3nt: TGTGCCAGTAGTACAGCCGGGACTAGCGGAATATACGAGCAGTACTTC; CDR3aa: CASSTAGTSGIYEQYF
v_gene: TRBV2; d_gene: TRBD2; j_gene: TRBJ2-3; abundance: NA; CDR3nt: TGTGCCATCGAGCGGGAGGGCTTGGATACGCAGTATTTT; CDR3aa: CAIEREGLDTQYF
v_gene: TRBV18; d_gene: NA; j_gene: TRBJ2-5; abundance: NA; CDR3nt: TGTGCCAGCTCACTACCGATGGAGACCCAGTACTTC; CDR3aa: CASSLPMETQYF
v_gene: TRBV28; d_gene: TRBD2; j_gene: TRBJ2-1; abundance: few; CDR3nt: TGTGCCAGCAGTTTACTACTAGCGGGGGTAAATGAGCAGTTCTTC; CDR3aa: CASSLLLAGVNEQFF
v_gene: TRBV4-2; d_gene: NA; j_gene: TRBJ2-7; abundance: NA; CDR3nt: TGTGCCAGCAGCCAAGATGAGGACGGGTCCTACGAGCAGTACTTC; CDR3aa: CASSQDEDGSYEQYF
v_gene: TRBV6-2/TRBV6-3; d_gene: NA; j_gene: TRBJ2-2; abundance: once; CDR3nt: TGTGCCAGCAGTCGGACCTTGACCGGGGAGCTGTTTTTT; CDR3aa: CASSRTLTGELFF
v_gene: TRBV6-2/TRBV6-3; d_gene: TRBD2; j_gene: TRBJ2-1; abundance: NA; CDR3nt: TGTGCCAGCAGTTACTCGTGGGCTAGCGGGAGGAGCTCCTACAATGAGCAGTTCTTC; CDR3aa: CASSYSWASGRSSYNEQFF
v_gene: TRBV6-5; d_gene: TRBD1; j_gene: TRBJ2-7; abundance: NA; CDR3nt: TGTGCCAGTAGGGGGACAGGTTCCTACGAGCAGTACTTC; CDR3aa: CASRGTGSYEQYF
v_gene: TRBV6-5; d_gene: NA; j_gene: TRBJ1-5; abundance: NA; CDR3nt: TGTGCCAGCAGTTACTCTGGGTCGGAGAGCCAGCATTTT; CDR3aa: CASSYSGSESQHF
v_gene: TRBV7-2; d_gene: NA; j_gene: TRBJ1-3; abundance: NA; CDR3nt: TGTGCCAGCAGCTTGGCCTCGGGGGGCCGAGGGTCTGGAAACACCATATATTTT; CDR3aa: CASSLASGGRGSGNTIYF
v_gene: TRBV19; d_gene: TRBD1; j_gene: TRBJ1-2; abundance: NA; CDR3nt: TGTGCCAGTATAAGGAACAGGGGTAGTAACTATGGCTACACCTTC; CDR3aa: CASIRNRGSNYGYTF
v_gene: TRBV6-6; d_gene: TRBD2; j_gene: TRBJ2-5; abundance: NA; CDR3nt: TGTGCCAGCAGATCGACTAGCGGGGAGACCCAGTACTTC; CDR3aa: CASRSTSGETQYF
v_gene: TRBV5-1; d_gene: NA; j_gene: TRBJ1-2; abundance: NA; CDR3nt: TGCGCCAGCAGCCCCGGGACGGGCACCTATGGCTACACCTTC; CDR3aa: CASSPGTGTYGYTF
v_gene: TRBV6-5; d_gene: TRBD1; j_gene: TRBJ2-7; abundance: NA; CDR3nt: TGTGCCAGCAGTTACCAAATCGACAGGGAAGGCTACGAGCAGTACTTC; CDR3aa: CASSYQIDREGYEQYF
v_gene: TRBV5-6; d_gene: NA; j_gene: TRBJ2-5; abundance: NA; CDR3nt: TGTGCCAGCAGCTCGTCCTATACACCTTTTCAAGAGACCCAGTACTTC; CDR3aa: CASSSSYTPFQETQYF
v_gene: TRBV5-1; d_gene: TRBD2; j_gene: TRBJ2-5; abundance: NA; CDR3nt: TGCGCCAGCAGCTCGGGCCGGGGGGACCAAGAGACCCAGTACTTC; CDR3aa: CASSSGRGDQETQYF
v_gene: TRBV5-5; d_gene: TRBD2; j_gene: TRBJ2-5; abundance: NA; CDR3nt: TGTGCCAGCAGCTTGGGGGCTAGCGGGAGAGAGACCCAGTACTTC; CDR3aa: CASSLGASGRETQYF
v_gene: TRBV30; d_gene: TRBD1; j_gene: TRBJ2-7; abundance: NA; CDR3nt: TGTGCCTGGAGTGTCGGCCGGACAGGGATTTACGAGCAGTACTTC; CDR3aa: CAWSVGRTGIYEQYF
v_gene: TRBV7-9; d_gene: TRBD2; j_gene: TRBJ2-1; abundance: NA; CDR3nt: TGTGCCAGCAGCTTAGTTGGGACTAGTGGTGAGCAGTTCTTC; CDR3aa: CASSLVGTSGEQFF
v_gene: TRBV20-1; d_gene: NA; j_gene: TRBJ2-3; abundance: NA; CDR3nt: TGCAGTTCCAAATTCACAGATACGCAGTATTTT; CDR3aa: CSSKFTDTQYF
v_gene: TRBV6-5; d_gene: NA; j_gene: TRBJ1-6; abundance: NA; CDR3nt: TGTGCCAGCAGTTTCGAGAGCTCCTATAATTCACCCCTCCACTTT; CDR3aa: CASSFESSYNSPLHF
v_gene: TRBV5-1; d_gene: NA; j_gene: TRBJ2-1; abundance: once; CDR3nt: TGCGCCAGCAGCCCTGAAGGGGTGGGGGGCCGACATGAGCAGTTCTTC; CDR3aa: CASSPEGVGGRHEQFF
v_gene: TRBV12-3/TRBV12-4; d_gene: TRBD1; j_gene: TRBJ1-2; abundance: NA; CDR3nt: TGTGCCAGCAGTAAAGACAGGGGCCACGGCTACACCTTC; CDR3aa: CASSKDRGHGYTF
v_gene: TRBV9; d_gene: NA; j_gene: TRBJ1-6; abundance: NA; CDR3nt: TGTGCCAGCAGCGTAGGCGATCTTTCACCCCTCCACTTT; CDR3aa: CASSVGDLSPLHF
v_gene: TRBV5-4; d_gene: NA; j_gene: TRBJ1-2; abundance: NA; CDR3nt: TGTGCCAGCAGCCAAGACAGAGCCTATGGCTACACCTTC; CDR3aa: CASSQDRAYGYTF
v_gene: TRBV3-1/TRBV3-2; d_gene: TRBD1; j_gene: TRBJ1-6; abundance: NA; CDR3nt: TGTGCCAGCAGCTACACAGGGGACAATTCACCCCTCCACTTT; CDR3aa: CASSYTGDNSPLHF
v_gene: TRBV19; d_gene: NA; j_gene: TRBJ1-1; abundance: NA; CDR3nt: TGTGCCAGTAGCGAGCGGAGGGGCACTGAAGCTTTCTTT; CDR3aa: CASSERRGTEAFF
v_gene: TRBV10-3; d_gene: TRBD2; j_gene: TRBJ2-3; abundance: NA; CDR3nt: TGTGCCATCAGTCTCCTCTCGGGGGGTGGAAGCACAGATACGCAGTATTTT; CDR3aa: CAISLLSGGGSTDTQYF
v_gene: TRBV7-3; d_gene: TRBD1; j_gene: TRBJ2-2; abundance: NA; CDR3nt: TGTGCCAGCAGGGGACAGGGGGTCGGGGCGCTGTTTTTT; CDR3aa: CASRGQGVGALFF
v_gene: TRBV28; d_gene: NA; j_gene: TRBJ2-1; abundance: NA; CDR3nt: TGTGCCAGCAGTCCGGGCAGGGCCTACAATGAGCAGTTCTTC; CDR3aa: CASSPGRAYNEQFF
v_gene: TRBV7-6; d_gene: TRBD2; j_gene: TRBJ2-3; abundance: NA; CDR3nt: TGTGCCAGCAGCTTAGGGACTAGCGGGGGGGTTCAAGATACGCAGTATTTT; CDR3aa: CASSLGTSGGVQDTQYF
v_gene: TRBV2; d_gene: NA; j_gene: TRBJ2-1; abundance: NA; CDR3nt: TGTGCCAGCAGACGTAGGGATGAGCAGTTCTTC; CDR3aa: CASRRRDEQFF